This T cell receptor (beta chain) came from a study of T cells after yellow fever vaccination. Each CDR3 protein is one row after TCRdb ran MiXCR on the 5' RACE reads. The sample includes about 230,000 distinct CDR3 sequences, 6.5% to 7.5% seen only once; the top ten take more than 0.85%. Germline V lookup: CDR1 DFQATT, CDR2 SNEGSKA (reference sequence). With V trimmed by 4 bases and J by 4 bases, 6 bases remained unmatched. The CDR3 is made up of 14 amino acids. The clonotype originates from a man between 25 and 39 years old who received the YFV17D yellow fever vaccine. The rearrangement joins TRBV20-1 to TRBJ1-4, with 7 positions matching TRBD1. The sequenced sample was CD4+ T cells sorted from PBMCs, obtained on the day of the yellow fever booster vaccination. In DNA, the CDR3 is TGCAGTGCTATCCAGGGGGACGGTAATGAAAAACTGTTTTTT. Translated, it gives CSAIQGDGNEKLFF.